This paragraph reports one T cell receptor (beta chain). Its specificity is not known. The data derive from a study of cytomegalovirus exposure and HLA in healthy donors. PCR employed 60 Vbeta and 13 Jbeta primers. The assay was immunoSEQ multiplex PCR, and TCRdb's table has in-frame clones only and misses some. The sample contains 150,000 or so clones, roughly 70% of which appear only once. Study-level results: The authors later found TCR association rates varying by HLA locus, with DRB1 most and HLA-C fewest. Researchers reported from a later analysis that most CMV-associated TCR beta chains appeared HLA-restricted. A later analysis by the authors found several of the most significant clusters apparently linked to common viral pathogens.

The source is a girl between 10 and 17 years old in good health and CMV-seronegative. Sequenced sample: PBMCs.

The CDR3 spells CASSYSLASGQETQYF. CDR3 sequence (DNA): TGTGCCAGCAGTTACTCTTTAGCGTCCGGACAAGAGACCCAGTACTTC. The rearrangement uses TRBV6-5 and TRBJ2-5; D is perhaps TRBD2 (5 bases). Per the germline V gene, CDR1 is MNHEY and CDR2 is SVGAGI. V was cut by 0 bases and J by 2 bases, with 13 bases left in between. The CDR3 has 16 amino acids.